This TCR beta chain was sequenced for a study of identical twins. Findings and caveats of the study: Out-of-frame alpha sequences common to twins exhibited an excess of low generation probability. For cord blood, abundant beta clonotypes had fewer insertions, unlike memory repertoires, which showed none. Out-of-frame beta chain sequences displayed weaker excess sharing between twins.

Healthy Caucasians, and only they, were the donors. TCRdb independently ran MiXCR on the 5' RACE reads; one entry per CDR3 protein. Here the sample spans roughly 250,000 distinct CDR3 sequences, around an eighth being singletons. V was pared by 5 bases and J by 2 bases, with 5 bases between. CDR1 SGHTA and CDR2 FQGNSA come from the germline V gene. The CDR3 sequence is 12 residues long. This clonotype was detected ten times or more. Antigen specificity is unknown. The TCR comes from a woman aged 18-29 years in good health. The gene calls are TRBV7-2 and TRBJ2-3; the D is unclear. What was sequenced was memory (CD45RO+) T cells sorted from blood. The CDR3 coding sequence is TGTGCCAGCAGCATCTCCACAGATACGCAGTATTTT. This translates into CASSISTDTQYF.